This TCR beta chain was observed in a study of blood T cell repertoires in COVID-19. On the study more broadly: Sites in the United States, Italy and Spain provided acute and convalescent COVID-19 samples.

In the original workflow: Reference gene primer amplification in the assay estimated nucleated cell counts. The table came from immunoSEQ multiplex PCR; TCRdb's copy has only in-frame clones and leaves some out. The V and J calls and the clone size are those of that table, but D and trimming were determined from the DNA. Of roughly 180,000 clones listed, around 86% were seen once; the top ten hold roughly 2.9%. The germline V gene encodes CDR1 KGHSH and CDR2 LQKENI. The trim removed 6 bases at V and 6 bases at J, leaving 8 bases unmatched. The CDR3 sequence is 14 residues long. The V gene is TRBV18, the J gene TRBJ1-1; 9 positions agree with TRBD1. The sequenced material came from peripheral blood. The TCR sequence derives from a woman aged 25 to 39 with active or convalescent COVID-19. The CDR3 DNA follows: TGTGCCAGCTCCCAGGACAGGGGTGCGTCTGAAGCTTTCTTT. Translating it yields CASSQDRGASEAFF.